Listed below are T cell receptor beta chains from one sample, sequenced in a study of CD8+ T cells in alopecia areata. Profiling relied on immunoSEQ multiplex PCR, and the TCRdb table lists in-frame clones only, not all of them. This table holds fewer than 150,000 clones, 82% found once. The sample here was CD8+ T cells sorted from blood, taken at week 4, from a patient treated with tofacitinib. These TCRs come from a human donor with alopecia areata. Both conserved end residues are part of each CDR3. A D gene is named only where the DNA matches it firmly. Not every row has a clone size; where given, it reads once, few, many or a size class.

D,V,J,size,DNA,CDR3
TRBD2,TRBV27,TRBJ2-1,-,TGTGCCACCAAGACTTCTTGGGACGGGACTAGCTTCGCGAATGAGCAGTTCTTC,CATKTSWDGTSFANEQFF
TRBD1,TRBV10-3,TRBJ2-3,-,TGTGCCACCAGAGCGGGACAGGGGGTTGATACGCAGTATTTT,CATRAGQGVDTQYF
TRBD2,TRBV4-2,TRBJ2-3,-,TGTGCCAGCAGCCAACTAGCGGGGGACCCAGATACGCAGTATTTT,CASSQLAGDPDTQYF
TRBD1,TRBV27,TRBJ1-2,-,TGTGCCAGCAGGCATCCCCAAGGGACAGGGGATAACTATGGCTACACCTTC,CASRHPQGTGDNYGYTF
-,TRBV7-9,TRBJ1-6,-,TGTGCCAGCAGCTTAGTTCCCGATAATTCACCCCTCCACTTT,CASSLVPDNSPLHF
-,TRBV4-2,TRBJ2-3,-,TGTGCCAGCAGCCAAGATAGGGGGGATACGCAGTATTTT,CASSQDRGDTQYF
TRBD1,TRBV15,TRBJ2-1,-,TGTGCCACCAGCAGAGATACAGGGGGCTCCTACAATGAGCAGTTCTTC,CATSRDTGGSYNEQFF
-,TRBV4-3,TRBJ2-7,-,TGCGCCAGCAGCCTTCATTACCGCAGTGGGGGGGCCGAGCAGTACTTC,CASSLHYRSGGAEQYF
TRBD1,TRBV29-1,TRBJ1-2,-,TGCAGCGTTGGTGTCTCTTGGGACAGGGCCGGCCTTATAGGGGGCTACACCTTC,CSVGVSWDRAGLIGGYTF
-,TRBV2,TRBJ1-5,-,TGTGCCAGCAAGAAATCAAATAGCAATCAGCCCCAGCATTTT,CASKKSNSNQPQHF
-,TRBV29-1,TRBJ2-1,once,TGCAGCGTTGTAGAGCCCACCTACAATGAGCAGTTCTTC,CSVVEPTYNEQFF
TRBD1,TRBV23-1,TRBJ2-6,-,TGCGCCAGCAGTCCCACGGGACAGGGGACCCCTGGGGCCAACGTCCTGACTTTC,CASSPTGQGTPGANVLTF
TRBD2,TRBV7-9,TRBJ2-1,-,TGTGCCAGCAGCTTAGTAGCGGGGGTCTACAATGAGCAGTTCTTC,CASSLVAGVYNEQFF
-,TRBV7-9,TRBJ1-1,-,TGTGCCAGCAGCTCGGGTCCCCTGAACACTGAAGCTTTCTTT,CASSSGPLNTEAFF
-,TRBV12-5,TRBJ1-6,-,TGTGCTAGTGGTTTATTCGGGGGGCTTGATTCACCCCTCCACTTT,CASGLFGGLDSPLHF
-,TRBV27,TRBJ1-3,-,TGTGCCAGCAGTTTATACCCCGGACCGGTGAACACCATATATTTT,CASSLYPGPVNTIYF
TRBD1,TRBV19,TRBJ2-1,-,TGTGCCAGTAGTCTCCGGACAGGGGTTGACAATGAGCAGTTCTTC,CASSLRTGVDNEQFF
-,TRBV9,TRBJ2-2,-,TGTGCCAGCAGCCCTCGGGGGACGCCCCATCCCAACACCGGGGAGCTGTTTTTT,CASSPRGTPHPNTGELFF
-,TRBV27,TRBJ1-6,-,TGTGCCAGCAGTTTGGGGAACGGCTATAATTCACCCCTCCACTTT,CASSLGNGYNSPLHF
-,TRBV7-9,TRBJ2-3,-,TGTGCCAGCAGCTTAGCTGGGTCTGCGGGGACAACAGATACGCAGTATTTT,CASSLAGSAGTTDTQYF
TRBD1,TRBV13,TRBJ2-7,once,TGTGCCAGCAGCCAGGGGGTTTACGAGCAGTACTTC,CASSQGVYEQYF
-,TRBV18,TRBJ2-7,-,TGTGCCAGCTCACCAGGGAGCTCCTACGAGCAGTACTTC,CASSPGSSYEQYF
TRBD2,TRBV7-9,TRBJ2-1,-,TGTGCCAGCAGCTCCAGAGGGGCGGGGGGCGCGAGCTCCTACAATGAGCAGTTCTTC,CASSSRGAGGASSYNEQFF
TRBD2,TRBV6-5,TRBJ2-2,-,TGTGCCAGCAGTTCGGGAGCGGGGGGACCACCCGGGGAGCTGTTTTTT,CASSSGAGGPPGELFF
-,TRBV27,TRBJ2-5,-,TGTGCCAGCAAAATGGGGGTGTCCGGGTACCAAGAGACCCAGTACTTC,CASKMGVSGYQETQYF
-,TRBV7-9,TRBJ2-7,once,TGTGCCAGCAGCGTCATAACGACTTACGAGCAGTACTTC,CASSVITTYEQYF
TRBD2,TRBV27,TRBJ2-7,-,TGTGCCAGCAGGAGCGGGGGTTCCTACGAGCAGTACTTC,CASRSGGSYEQYF
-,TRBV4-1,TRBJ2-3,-,TGCGCCAGCAGCCAAGTACGCCTGGGGAGCAGCACAGATACGCAGTATTTT,CASSQVRLGSSTDTQYF
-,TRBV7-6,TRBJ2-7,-,TGTGCCAGCAGCTCCGGGAGTGGGGGGTTCGACGAGCAGTACTTC,CASSSGSGGFDEQYF
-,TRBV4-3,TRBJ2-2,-,TGCGCCAGCAGCCAAGGGTATCCCGGGGAGCTGTTTTTT,CASSQGYPGELFF
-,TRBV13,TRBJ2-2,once,TGTGCCAGCAGCTTAGAAGGAACCGGGGAGCTGTTTTTT,CASSLEGTGELFF
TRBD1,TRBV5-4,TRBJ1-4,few,TGTGCCAGCCGACCAGGGGGAGTAGGTGAAAAACTGTTTTTT,CASRPGGVGEKLFF
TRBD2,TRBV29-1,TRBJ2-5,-,TGCAGCGTTGGGGAGGGTAACCTCCAAGAGACCCAGTACTTC,CSVGEGNLQETQYF
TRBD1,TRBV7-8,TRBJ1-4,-,TGTGCCAGCAGCTCTCGACAGGGTAGGAATGAAAAACTGTTTTTT,CASSSRQGRNEKLFF
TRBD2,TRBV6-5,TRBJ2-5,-,TGTGCCAGCAGTTACGGACGGGGGGGCAGTGAGACCCAGTACTTC,CASSYGRGGSETQYF
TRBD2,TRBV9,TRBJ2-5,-,TGTGCCAGCAGCGCCCTAGCGGGGGGGTACCAAGAGACCCAGTACTTC,CASSALAGGYQETQYF
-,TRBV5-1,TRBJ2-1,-,TGCGCCAGCAGCCAAGCCGGTACCTCCTACAATGAGCAGTTCTTC,CASSQAGTSYNEQFF
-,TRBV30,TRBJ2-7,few,TGTGCCTGGAGAACGATCGGGACGTCGGACGAGCAGTACTTC,CAWRTIGTSDEQYF
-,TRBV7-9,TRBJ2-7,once,TGTGCCAGCAGCTTCGGACAGGGAGGGTGGCTCGAGCAGTACTTC,CASSFGQGGWLEQYF
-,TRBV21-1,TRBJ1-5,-,TGTGCCAGCAGCAACAGGAACGGGAATCCCCAGCATTTT,CASSNRNGNPQHF
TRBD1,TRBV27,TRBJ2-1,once,TGTGCCAGCAGTCCCCGGACAGGGGTGGTCAATGAGCAGTTCTTC,CASSPRTGVVNEQFF
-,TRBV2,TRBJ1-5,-,TGTGCCAGCAGTGAAAGGGCAGGCAATCAGCCCCAGCATTTT,CASSERAGNQPQHF
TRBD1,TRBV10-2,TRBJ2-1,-,TGCGCCAGCAGTGAGGGAGGCAGGGGGCTTTACAATGAGCAGTTCTTC,CASSEGGRGLYNEQFF
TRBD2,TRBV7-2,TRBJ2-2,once,TGTGCCAGCAGCTTACCGTCGGGGGGGACCCGGGAGCTGTTTTTT,CASSLPSGGTRELFF
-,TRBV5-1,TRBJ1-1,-,TGCGCCAGCAGTCCCCGGACAGACGGGGTCACTGAAGCTTTCTTT,CASSPRTDGVTEAFF
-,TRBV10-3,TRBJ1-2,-,TGTGCCATCTCCTGGGATGAGGGTGTAGGAGACTATGGCTACACCTTC,CAISWDEGVGDYGYTF
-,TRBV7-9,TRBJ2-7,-,TGTGCCAGCAGCCAGGGGTCCTACGAGCAGTACTTC,CASSQGSYEQYF